This T cell receptor (beta chain) was documented in a study of regulatory T cells in long-lasting Graves disease. This CDR3 has 16 amino acids. Trimming stripped 5 bases from V and 5 bases from J, with 18 bases between. The V gene's germline CDR1 is SGHVS and CDR2 FNYEAQ. The authors built TCR beta libraries using iRepertoire HTBI primers and Arm-PCR of CDR3 regions. TCRdb fed the multiplex PCR reads into MiXCR, producing one record per CDR3 protein. The sample has a few hundred thousand distinct CDR3 sequences; more than 20% are singletons. Time point reported: persistent/refractory GD, antithyroid drugs over 5 years with positive TRAb. PBMC-extracted RNA yielded the TCR library. The sample holds a few counts of this clonotype.

Sequences were derived from peripheral blood mononuclear cells (PBMCs), sampled when the disease was refractory, from a patient treated with antithyroid drugs. The rearrangement joins TRBV7-6 to TRBJ2-2; tentatively, D is TRBD1 (8 bases). This receptor was identified in a female donor with Graves disease. CDR3 sequence: CASSQQGGSYTGELFF. The CDR3 coding sequence is TGTGCCAGCAGCCAACAGGGGGGGAGTTATACCGGGGAGCTGTTTTTT.